Below are 6 T cell receptor beta chains sequenced from a single sample in a study of blood T cell repertoires in COVID-19. This table comes from immunoSEQ multiplex PCR, and its TCRdb copy is limited to in-frame clones, with some not included. The top ten clones hold over 4% of a sample with some 350,000 clones, around 87% of them seen once. Sequencing was carried out using PBMCs or T cells enriched from blood (not recorded which). These receptors were collected from a woman aged 25-40 years who had recovered from COVID-19.

The chain couples TRBV3-1 (or the pseudogene TRBV3-2) to TRBJ1-1; 8 positions agree with TRBD1. J lost 0 bases, V lost 1 base, and 10 bases had no gene match. Germline V gives CDR1 LGHDT, CDR2 YNNKEL (reference sequence). The CDR3 runs 18 residues. CDR3 region: CASSQGNRDRSLNTEAFF. In DNA form, the CDR3 reads TGTGCCAGCAGCCAAGGAAACCGGGACAGGAGCCTGAACACTGAAGCTTTCTTT.

This clone was recorded a few times. This chain links TRBV12-3 or TRBV12-4 with TRBJ1-6; D is undetermined. V dropped 5 bases and J dropped 7 bases, with 9 bases sitting between them. The CDR3 is 13 amino acids. The CDR3 region has the DNA TGTGCCAGCAGTCGTGAGAGAAATTCACCCCTCCACTTT. Amino acid sequence: CASSRERNSPLHF.

This clone has only one observation. The V call is TRBV7-6, the J call TRBJ2-3; D is possibly TRBD2 (5 bases). The germline V gene has CDR1 SGHVS and CDR2 FNYEAQ. The CDR3 consists of 13 residues. Between the trimmed V and J ends, which lost 1 base and 9 bases, there was a span of 11 bases. CDR3 residues: CASSLEWGDTQYF. DNA of the CDR3: TGTGCCAGCAGCTTAGAGTGGGGAGACACGCAGTATTTT.

V is TRBV28 and J is TRBJ1-2; 8 nucleotides align to TRBD1. Trimming removed 3 bases from V and 4 bases from J; junction bases left unmatched: 7. Germline CDR1 reads MDHEN; CDR2 reads SYDVKM. This CDR3 comprises 15 residues. The CDR3 loop reads CASSFPSGGSYGYTF. Written as DNA, the CDR3 is TGTGCCAGCAGTTTCCCCTCAGGGGGCAGCTATGGCTACACCTTC.

This chain uses TRBV19 with TRBJ1-2, with no clear D. Trimming removed 3 bases from V and 2 bases from J, with 13 bases in between. In germline, CDR1 is LNHDA, CDR2 SQIVND (reference sequence). There are 15 residues in the CDR3. This chain's CDR3 is CASSMANSPNYGYTF. CDR3 in DNA: TGTGCCAGTAGTATGGCGAACAGCCCCAACTATGGCTACACCTTC.

The count of this clone is one. The chain carries TRBV7-3 and TRBJ1-1, with D possibly TRBD1 on 6 matching bases. Trimming left V 6 bases short and J 4 bases short, with 15 bases between. The CDR3 covers 14 residues. From germline, CDR1 is SGHTA and CDR2 FQGTGA. The CDR3 DNA follows: TGTGCCAGCAGTCGGTGGGGGGGCGGCACTGAAGCTTTCTTT. Its protein is CASSRWGGGTEAFF.